The rows below give T cell receptor beta chains drawn from one sample of a study of regulatory T cells in long-lasting Graves disease. MiXCR, applied by TCRdb to the multiplex PCR reads, yields one record per CDR3 protein. The table has more than 400,000 distinct CDR3 sequences, about 17% seen once. The sample was also reused in another study, on T cells in Graves' hyperthyroidism and ophthalmopathy.

The material was peripheral blood mononuclear cells (PBMCs), obtained at new diagnosis, from a patient treated with antithyroid drugs. The receptor source for this set is a young woman with Graves disease. Both conserved end residues are part of each CDR3. The D gene is left open where the match is weak. Not every row has a clone size; where given, it reads once, few, many or a size class.

clone_size: many; d_call: NA; j_call: TRBJ2-7; v_call: TRBV28; cdr3_aa: CASSAMDRTLSYEQYF; cdr3_nt: TGTGCCAGCAGTGCTATGGATCGGACCCTTTCCTACGAGCAGTACTTC
clone_size: NA; d_call: TRBD2; j_call: TRBJ2-1; v_call: TRBV20-1; cdr3_aa: CSAAPMGLAGDTEQFF; cdr3_nt: TGCAGTGCAGCTCCTATGGGACTAGCGGGAGACACTGAGCAGTTCTTC
clone_size: many; d_call: NA; j_call: TRBJ2-2; v_call: TRBV7-2; cdr3_aa: CASSLASPNRPGELFF; cdr3_nt: TGTGCCAGCAGCTTAGCTTCCCCGAATCGGCCCGGGGAGCTGTTTTTT
clone_size: NA; d_call: NA; j_call: TRBJ1-2; v_call: TRBV27; cdr3_aa: CASSLSLTTVQHYGYTF; cdr3_nt: TGTGCCAGCAGTTTATCCCTTACGACAGTGCAGCACTATGGCTACACCTTC
clone_size: many; d_call: TRBD2; j_call: TRBJ2-7; v_call: TRBV5-1; cdr3_aa: CASSLGRLAGVGEQYF; cdr3_nt: TGCGCCAGCAGCTTGGGTAGACTAGCGGGAGTTGGAGAGCAGTACTTC
clone_size: many; d_call: NA; j_call: TRBJ2-3; v_call: TRBV7-6; cdr3_aa: CASSQQPDTDTQYF; cdr3_nt: TGTGCCAGCAGCCAACAACCGGACACAGATACGCAGTATTTT
clone_size: many; d_call: TRBD1; j_call: TRBJ2-1; v_call: TRBV5-1; cdr3_aa: CASSLAGQGYNEQFF; cdr3_nt: TGCGCCAGCAGCTTGGCCGGACAGGGCTACAATGAGCAGTTCTTC
clone_size: NA; d_call: TRBD1; j_call: TRBJ2-7; v_call: TRBV7-2; cdr3_aa: CASSLIAGGEQYF; cdr3_nt: TGTGCCAGCAGCTTAATCGCAGGGGGCGAGCAGTACTTC
clone_size: many; d_call: TRBD1; j_call: TRBJ2-5; v_call: TRBV29-1; cdr3_aa: CSVNILLGGTGTIGETQYF; cdr3_nt: TGCAGCGTTAATATACTCCTCGGGGGGACAGGGACGATTGGAGAGACCCAGTACTTC
clone_size: NA; d_call: NA; j_call: TRBJ2-7; v_call: TRBV24-1; cdr3_aa: CATSDLSSNEQYF; cdr3_nt: TGTGCCACCAGTGATTTGTCCTCTAATGAGCAGTACTTC
clone_size: NA; d_call: TRBD2; j_call: TRBJ2-1; v_call: TRBV6-1; cdr3_aa: CASRRPGLAGNNGQFF; cdr3_nt: TGTGCCAGCAGAAGACCGGGACTAGCGGGGAACAATGGGCAGTTCTTC
clone_size: NA; d_call: TRBD1; j_call: TRBJ1-1; v_call: TRBV5-6; cdr3_aa: CASSDILRDRGLRNTEAFF; cdr3_nt: TGTGCCAGCAGCGATATACTCCGGGACAGGGGGCTTAGGAACACTGAAGCTTTCTTT
clone_size: few; d_call: NA; j_call: TRBJ1-1; v_call: TRBV28; cdr3_aa: CASSRPTGEAFF; cdr3_nt: TGTGCCAGCAGCCGCCCCACCGGAGAAGCTTTCTTT
clone_size: many; d_call: NA; j_call: TRBJ2-3; v_call: TRBV29-1; cdr3_aa: CSVGSGGPDTQYF; cdr3_nt: TGCAGCGTTGGGTCAGGCGGACCAGATACGCAGTATTTT
clone_size: many; d_call: NA; j_call: TRBJ2-7; v_call: TRBV27; cdr3_aa: CASSFAGAVAYEQYF; cdr3_nt: TGTGCCAGCAGTTTCGCTGGGGCGGTTGCCTACGAGCAGTACTTC
clone_size: NA; d_call: NA; j_call: TRBJ1-6; v_call: TRBV7-8; cdr3_aa: CASSSWSQGNSPLHF; cdr3_nt: TGTGCCAGCAGCTCCTGGTCGCAGGGGAATTCACCCCTCCACTTT
clone_size: NA; d_call: TRBD1; j_call: TRBJ2-7; v_call: TRBV7-9; cdr3_aa: CASSLGVEGAEQYF; cdr3_nt: TGTGCCAGCAGCTTAGGCGTTGAGGGGGCCGAGCAGTACTTC
clone_size: NA; d_call: NA; j_call: TRBJ2-1; v_call: TRBV12-3/TRBV12-4; cdr3_aa: CASIVGAGEQFF; cdr3_nt: TGTGCCAGCATTGTGGGGGCTGGTGAGCAGTTCTTC
clone_size: many; d_call: TRBD1; j_call: TRBJ2-5; v_call: TRBV20-1; cdr3_aa: CSARQGIETQYF; cdr3_nt: TGCAGTGCCCGACAGGGGATAGAGACCCAGTACTTC
clone_size: many; d_call: TRBD2; j_call: TRBJ2-3; v_call: TRBV7-2; cdr3_aa: CASSLEPSGRAVSHTDTQYF; cdr3_nt: TGTGCCAGCAGCTTAGAGCCTAGCGGGAGGGCAGTATCCCACACAGATACGCAGTATTTT
clone_size: once; d_call: TRBD2; j_call: TRBJ2-1; v_call: TRBV28; cdr3_aa: CASCSALELAGGPREQFF; cdr3_nt: TGTGCCAGCTGCTCCGCGTTGGAACTAGCGGGAGGGCCACGTGAGCAGTTCTTC
clone_size: NA; d_call: TRBD2; j_call: TRBJ2-7; v_call: TRBV20-1; cdr3_aa: CSARPQASGSSYEQYF; cdr3_nt: TGCAGTGCCAGACCCCAAGCTAGCGGGAGCTCCTACGAGCAGTACTTC
clone_size: many; d_call: TRBD2; j_call: TRBJ2-7; v_call: TRBV18; cdr3_aa: CASSGSGSVSYEQYF; cdr3_nt: TGTGCCAGCTCAGGTAGCGGGAGCGTCTCCTACGAGCAGTACTTC
clone_size: many; d_call: TRBD2; j_call: TRBJ2-5; v_call: TRBV12-3/TRBV12-4; cdr3_aa: CASGEEREGQETQYF; cdr3_nt: TGTGCCAGCGGGGAGGAGCGGGAGGGCCAAGAGACCCAGTACTTC
clone_size: NA; d_call: NA; j_call: TRBJ1-1; v_call: TRBV20-1; cdr3_aa: CSAREGTGEAFF; cdr3_nt: TGCAGTGCTAGAGAGGGTACAGGTGAAGCTTTCTTT
clone_size: many; d_call: TRBD1; j_call: TRBJ2-7; v_call: TRBV3-1; cdr3_aa: CASSPADRAEQYF; cdr3_nt: TGTGCCAGCAGCCCCGCGGACAGGGCCGAGCAGTACTTC
clone_size: NA; d_call: NA; j_call: TRBJ2-7; v_call: TRBV5-1; cdr3_aa: CASSPLPTPGYEQYF; cdr3_nt: TGCGCCAGCAGTCCCCTGCCCACCCCGGGCTACGAGCAGTACTTC
clone_size: many; d_call: NA; j_call: TRBJ1-5; v_call: TRBV12-3/TRBV12-4; cdr3_aa: CASSLTQPQHF; cdr3_nt: TGTGCCAGCAGTTTAACGCAGCCCCAGCATTTT
clone_size: many; d_call: TRBD1; j_call: TRBJ1-4; v_call: TRBV20-1; cdr3_aa: CSASGGGVNEKLFF; cdr3_nt: TGCAGTGCTAGTGGAGGGGGCGTCAATGAAAAACTGTTTTTT
clone_size: NA; d_call: NA; j_call: TRBJ2-3; v_call: TRBV19; cdr3_aa: CASTLSRGTSNTQYF; cdr3_nt: TGTGCCAGTACCCTAAGTAGGGGGACTTCAAATACGCAGTATTTT
clone_size: many; d_call: TRBD2; j_call: TRBJ2-1; v_call: TRBV27; cdr3_aa: CASSSGLAGGSEQFF; cdr3_nt: TGTGCCAGCAGTTCGGGACTAGCGGGAGGGAGTGAGCAGTTCTTC
clone_size: NA; d_call: NA; j_call: TRBJ2-5; v_call: TRBV27; cdr3_aa: CASSWAGRNAETQYF; cdr3_nt: TGTGCCAGCAGTTGGGCGGGAAGGAATGCAGAGACCCAGTACTTC
clone_size: NA; d_call: TRBD2; j_call: TRBJ2-5; v_call: TRBV6-1; cdr3_aa: CASSAGTSGKETQYF; cdr3_nt: TGTGCCAGCAGTGCCGGGACTAGCGGGAAAGAGACCCAGTACTTC
clone_size: many; d_call: NA; j_call: TRBJ1-5; v_call: TRBV2; cdr3_aa: CATSNSNQPQHF; cdr3_nt: TGTGCCACTTCGAATAGCAATCAGCCCCAGCATTTT
clone_size: NA; d_call: NA; j_call: TRBJ1-5; v_call: TRBV19; cdr3_aa: CASVGERVQPQHF; cdr3_nt: TGTGCCAGCGTAGGGGAGAGGGTTCAGCCCCAGCATTTT
clone_size: many; d_call: NA; j_call: TRBJ2-2; v_call: TRBV7-9; cdr3_aa: CASSLFTGNTGELFF; cdr3_nt: TGTGCCAGCAGCTTATTCACAGGGAACACCGGGGAGCTGTTTTTT
clone_size: NA; d_call: TRBD2; j_call: TRBJ2-2; v_call: TRBV2; cdr3_aa: CASSGGLAGGRGGELFF; cdr3_nt: TGTGCCAGCAGTGGGGGACTAGCGGGAGGACGGGGCGGGGAGCTGTTTTTT
clone_size: NA; d_call: TRBD2; j_call: TRBJ2-1; v_call: TRBV20-1; cdr3_aa: CSARTSGSSKNEQFF; cdr3_nt: TGCAGTGCCCGGACTAGCGGGAGTAGTAAAAATGAGCAGTTCTTC
clone_size: NA; d_call: NA; j_call: TRBJ2-5; v_call: TRBV7-9; cdr3_aa: CASSPGLWETQYF; cdr3_nt: TGTGCCAGCAGCCCCGGACTTTGGGAGACCCAGTACTTC
clone_size: few; d_call: TRBD1; j_call: TRBJ2-2; v_call: TRBV20-1; cdr3_aa: CSARADRGGRGTGELFF; cdr3_nt: TGCAGTGCTAGAGCTGACAGGGGCGGCCGGGGAACCGGGGAGCTGTTTTTT